Included here is one T cell receptor (beta chain) sequence, with context. TCRdb passed the RACE reads through MiXCR, listing each CDR3 protein once. Counted here are 70,000 to 75,000 distinct CDR3 sequences, approximately 32% occurring once; the ten biggest clones make up about 9.6%. V dropped 1 base and J dropped 2 bases, with 3 bases sitting between them. Germline assignment: CDR1 SGHAT and CDR2 FQNNGV. The CDR3 sequence is 13 residues long. This specimen belongs to a study of human T cells and chemical hapten exposure. Time point described: patch test 1, 2 weeks after DPC sensitization. The treatment here: therapeutic diphenylcyclopropenone sensitization with weekly scalp DPC.

This clonotype was obtained from a man between 40 and 49 years old with alopecia areata. Some clones in this sample may be carry-over from other donors' samples. Sequenced here: whole blood, sampled in connection with sensitization to the hapten diphenylcyclopropenone (DPC). The gene calls are TRBV11-2 and TRBJ2-1, with unresolved D. The DNA for the CDR3 is TGTGCCAGCAGCTTAGCCACCTACAATGAGCAGTTCTTC. This translates into CASSLATYNEQFF. The variable domain in full, with the rest retrieved from reference TRBV11-2 and TRBJ2-1, is EAGVAQSPRYKIIEKRQSVAFWCNPISGHATLYWYQQILGQGPKLLIQFQNNGVVDDSQLPKDRFSAERLKGVDSTLKIQPAKLEDSAVYLCASSLATYNEQFFGPGTRLTVL.